The 5 T cell receptor beta chains below all came from one sample that was sequenced in a study of T cell changes during pregnancy in multiple sclerosis. Clones were sequenced by immunoSEQ multiplex PCR, and TCRdb holds only the in-frame ones, with some missing. In the table there are around 50,000 clones, around 90% of which are singletons. The sequencing here drew on CD4+ T cells from peripheral blood mononuclear cells, taken in the second trimester of pregnancy. The receptor source for this set is a female donor with multiple sclerosis, enrolled in a pregnancy study.

The chain carries TRBV27 and TRBJ1-1; no reliable D call. The CDR3 runs to 14 residues. V was pared by 5 bases and J by 1 base, with 11 bases between. Germline-derived CDR1 and CDR2 are MNHEY and SMNVEV (reference sequence). The CDR3 nucleotides are TGTGCCAGCAGTCCACATTCAGGGAACACTGAAGCTTTCTTT. As protein: CASSPHSGNTEAFF.

V and J are TRBV18 and TRBJ1-4; D remains ambiguous. The germline V gene has CDR1 KGHSH and CDR2 LQKENI. Trimming removed 2 bases from V and 4 bases from J, with 5 bases in between. The CDR3 runs to 13 residues. The CDR3 is CASSPGSNEKLFF. CDR3 in DNA: TGTGCCAGCTCACCAGGGAGTAATGAAAAACTGTTTTTT.

The chain joins TRBV28 to TRBJ2-7, with 9 nucleotides matching TRBD2. This CDR3 is 14 amino acids long. Germline CDR1 is MDHEN and CDR2 is SYDVKM. J gave up 4 bases and V 3 bases, and 4 bases lay outside the gene matches. CDR3 in DNA: TGTGCCAGCAGTTTTAGCGGGAGATTTTACGAGCAGTACTTC. Its translation: CASSFSGRFYEQYF.

This clone has only one observation. The chain has TRBV5-1 and TRBJ1-5; D is perhaps TRBD1 (5 bases). V was trimmed by 2 bases and J by 8 bases, leaving 11 bases between them. The CDR3 has 13 amino acids. CDR1 and CDR2 from the germline V gene are SGHRS and YFSETQ. The DNA of the CDR3 is TGCGCCAGCAGCTTAGGACATGGGGAGCCCCAGCATTTT. This gives the protein CASSLGHGEPQHF.

The chain carries TRBV30 and TRBJ1-1, with 7 nucleotides matching TRBD1. After removal of 3 bases from V and 3 bases from J, the junction contained 4 bases not matched to a gene. The germline V gene encodes CDR1 GTSNPN and CDR2 SVGIG (reference sequence). This CDR3 is built from 13 residues. In DNA, the CDR3 is TGTGCCTGGAGAGTGACAGGGCACACTGAAGCTTTCTTT. Encoded protein: CAWRVTGHTEAFF. Full variable domain (outside the CDR3, taken from reference TRBV30 and TRBJ1-1): SQTIHQWPATLVQPVGSPLSLECTVEGTSNPNLYWYRQAAGRGLQLLFYSVGIGQISSEVPQNLSASRPQDRQFILSSKKLLLSDSGFYLCAWRVTGHTEAFFGQGTRLTVV.